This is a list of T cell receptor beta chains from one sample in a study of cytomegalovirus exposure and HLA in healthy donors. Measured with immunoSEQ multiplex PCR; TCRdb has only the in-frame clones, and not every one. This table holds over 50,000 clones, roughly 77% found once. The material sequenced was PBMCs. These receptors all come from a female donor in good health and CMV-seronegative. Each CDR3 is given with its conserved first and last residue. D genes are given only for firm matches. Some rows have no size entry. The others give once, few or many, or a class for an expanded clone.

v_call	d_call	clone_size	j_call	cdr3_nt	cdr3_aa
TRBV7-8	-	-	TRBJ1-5	TGTGCCAGCAGCTTAGGGTCCGGGGCAGGGGATCAGCCCCAGCATTTT	CASSLGSGAGDQPQHF
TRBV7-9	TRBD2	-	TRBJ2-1	TGTGCCAGCAGCCCCCGGACTAGCGGGAATGAGCAGTTCTTC	CASSPRTSGNEQFF
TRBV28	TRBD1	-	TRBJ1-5	TGTGCCAGCAGCCGCGGACAGGGTATACGGAGCAATCAGCCCCAGCATTTT	CASSRGQGIRSNQPQHF
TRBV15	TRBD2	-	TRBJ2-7	TGTGCCACCAGCAGAGATCTCGGCCTAGCGGGGTACGAGCAGTACTTC	CATSRDLGLAGYEQYF
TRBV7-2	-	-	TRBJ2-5	TGTGCCAGCAGCTTAAATCCAATTGCGAAGACCCAGTACTTC	CASSLNPIAKTQYF
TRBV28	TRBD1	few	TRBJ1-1	TGTGCCAGCAGTTCTGGACAGGGGGCGGAAGCTTTCTTT	CASSSGQGAEAFF
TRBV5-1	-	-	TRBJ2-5	TGCGCCAGCAGCTCCAGAGGTTACAGGGAAGAGACCCAGTACTTC	CASSSRGYREETQYF
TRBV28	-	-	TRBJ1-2	TGTGCCAGTCGGGAGAAGGGCGCCGGCTACACCTTC	CASREKGAGYTF
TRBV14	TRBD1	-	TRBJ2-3	TGTGCCAGCAGCCTCAGGGGGTTCGGCACAGATACGCAGTATTTT	CASSLRGFGTDTQYF
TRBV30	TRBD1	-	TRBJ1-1	TGTGCCTGGAGTGAGAGAGGGGGCAGGGACACTGAAGCTTTCTTT	CAWSERGGRDTEAFF
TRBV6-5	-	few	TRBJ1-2	TGTGCCAGCCATACGCACAACAGGGATGGTGGCTACACCTTC	CASHTHNRDGGYTF
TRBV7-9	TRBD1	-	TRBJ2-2	TGTGCCAGCAAAGGGCAGGGGGCCGCCGGGGAGCTGTTTTTT	CASKGQGAAGELFF
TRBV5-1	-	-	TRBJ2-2	TGCGCCAGCAGCTTGGCCGGCCAGGGGATGTCCGGGGAGCTGTTTTTT	CASSLAGQGMSGELFF
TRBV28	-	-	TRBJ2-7	TGTGCCAGCGTGGGGGGGCCCCTCGAGCAGTACTTC	CASVGGPLEQYF
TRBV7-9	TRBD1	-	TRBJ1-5	TGTTCCAGCAGCTTGCGGGACAGTCCCCAGCATTTT	CSSSLRDSPQHF
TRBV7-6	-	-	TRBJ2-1	TGTGCCAGCAGCCCTCGCCCTAGCTCCTACAATGAGCAGTTCTTC	CASSPRPSSYNEQFF
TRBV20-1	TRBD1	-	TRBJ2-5	TGCAGTGCGGACAGGGGAGAGACCCAGTACTTC	CSADRGETQYF
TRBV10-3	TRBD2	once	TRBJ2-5	TGTGCCATCAGTATAGCGGGGGAAGAGACCCAGTACTTC	CAISIAGEETQYF
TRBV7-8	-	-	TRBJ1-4	TGTGCCAGCAGCTTAGCGGGAGGGATTAATGAAAAACTGTTTTTT	CASSLAGGINEKLFF